The rows below give T cell receptor beta chains drawn from one sample of a study of T cells in localized non-small cell lung cancer. Method: immunoSEQ multiplex PCR; TCRdb's copy keeps in-frame clones and lacks some. In the table there are roughly 71,000 clones, roughly 90% of which are singletons. Sequencing was performed on peripheral blood, taken before any cancer treatment. Receptors originate from a male donor at least 60 years old with stage III squamous cell lung carcinoma. The CDR3 runs from the conserved cysteine through the conserved F or W. D genes are given only for firm matches. Some rows mark clone size as missing; the rest say once, few, many or name a class of expanded clone.

abundance: .
v_gene: TRBV18
d_gene: .
j_gene: TRBJ1-6
CDR3aa: CASSEGELSPLHF
CDR3nt: TGTGCCAGCTCAGAGGGGGAGCTTTCACCCCTCCACTTT

abundance: .
v_gene: TRBV6-6
d_gene: TRBD1
j_gene: TRBJ2-3
CDR3aa: CASSPRQGRDTQYF
CDR3nt: TGTGCCAGCAGTCCCCGACAGGGAAGAGATACGCAGTATTTT

abundance: .
v_gene: TRBV2
d_gene: .
j_gene: TRBJ1-5
CDR3aa: CASRGQMAQPQHF
CDR3nt: TGTGCCAGCAGGGGACAAATGGCTCAGCCCCAGCATTTT

abundance: .
v_gene: TRBV5-4
d_gene: TRBD1
j_gene: TRBJ2-1
CDR3aa: CASSRDRTPYNEQFF
CDR3nt: TGTGCCAGCAGTCGGGACAGGACCCCTTACAATGAGCAGTTCTTC

abundance: .
v_gene: TRBV5-1
d_gene: .
j_gene: TRBJ2-3
CDR3aa: CASSLVSDTQYF
CDR3nt: TGCGCCAGCAGCTTGGTCTCAGATACGCAGTATTTT

abundance: .
v_gene: TRBV9
d_gene: .
j_gene: TRBJ1-3
CDR3aa: CASSPRGDGNTIYF
CDR3nt: TGTGCCAGCAGCCCCCGTGGTGACGGAAACACCATATATTTT

abundance: .
v_gene: TRBV25-1
d_gene: .
j_gene: TRBJ1-2
CDR3aa: CASSGRVAVDYGYTF
CDR3nt: TGTGCCAGCAGTGGTCGAGTTGCAGTCGACTATGGCTACACCTTC

abundance: .
v_gene: TRBV19
d_gene: .
j_gene: TRBJ1-1
CDR3aa: CASSIIGRQLMNTEAFF
CDR3nt: TGTGCCAGTAGTATCATAGGTCGCCAGCTAATGAACACTGAAGCTTTCTTT

abundance: .
v_gene: TRBV5-1
d_gene: .
j_gene: TRBJ2-7
CDR3aa: CASSLAFGTYEQYF
CDR3nt: TGCGCCAGCAGCTTGGCCTTTGGGACCTACGAGCAGTACTTC

abundance: .
v_gene: TRBV4-2
d_gene: .
j_gene: TRBJ2-1
CDR3aa: CASSQDKGGTYNEQFF
CDR3nt: TGTGCCAGCAGCCAAGATAAAGGAGGTACCTACAATGAGCAGTTCTTC

abundance: .
v_gene: TRBV6-5
d_gene: .
j_gene: TRBJ1-1
CDR3aa: CASSYWGGFSEAFF
CDR3nt: TGTGCCAGCAGTTACTGGGGAGGGTTCTCTGAAGCTTTCTTT

abundance: .
v_gene: TRBV7-8
d_gene: .
j_gene: TRBJ1-2
CDR3aa: CASSFPGSYGYTF
CDR3nt: TGTGCCAGCAGCTTCCCAGGGAGTTATGGCTACACCTTC

abundance: .
v_gene: TRBV18
d_gene: .
j_gene: TRBJ1-4
CDR3aa: CASSPGQGFDNEKLFF
CDR3nt: TGTGCCAGCTCACCAGGCCAGGGTTTTGATAATGAAAAACTGTTTTTT

abundance: .
v_gene: TRBV19
d_gene: .
j_gene: TRBJ1-1
CDR3aa: CASSRGANTEAFF
CDR3nt: TGTGCCAGTAGTAGGGGGGCCAACACTGAAGCTTTCTTT

abundance: .
v_gene: TRBV6-1
d_gene: TRBD2
j_gene: TRBJ2-2
CDR3aa: CASSEWGGTGELFF
CDR3nt: TGTGCCAGCAGTGAATGGGGGGGCACCGGGGAGCTGTTTTTT

abundance: .
v_gene: TRBV10-3
d_gene: .
j_gene: TRBJ1-5
CDR3aa: CAISEKGPRAHQPQHF
CDR3nt: TGTGCCATCAGTGAGAAGGGGCCCCGGGCCCATCAGCCCCAGCATTTT

abundance: .
v_gene: TRBV4-1
d_gene: .
j_gene: TRBJ2-1
CDR3aa: CASSQDRWREQFF
CDR3nt: TGCGCCAGCAGCCAAGATCGGTGGCGGGAGCAGTTCTTC

abundance: few
v_gene: TRBV30
d_gene: .
j_gene: TRBJ2-7
CDR3aa: CAWSLGASYEQYF
CDR3nt: TGTGCCTGGAGTTTGGGGGCCTCTTACGAGCAGTACTTC

abundance: .
v_gene: TRBV5-1
d_gene: .
j_gene: TRBJ2-7
CDR3aa: CASSTRDKGSYEQYF
CDR3nt: TGCGCCAGCAGCACACGGGACAAGGGCTCCTACGAGCAGTACTTC

abundance: .
v_gene: TRBV5-6
d_gene: .
j_gene: TRBJ2-1
CDR3aa: CASSSGALGNEQFF
CDR3nt: TGTGCCAGCAGCTCCGGGGCCCTTGGAAATGAGCAGTTCTTC

abundance: once
v_gene: TRBV5-1
d_gene: .
j_gene: TRBJ1-5
CDR3aa: CASSLSQGLNQPQHF
CDR3nt: TGCGCCAGCAGCTTAAGCCAGGGGCTGAATCAGCCCCAGCATTTT

abundance: .
v_gene: TRBV7-7
d_gene: TRBD1
j_gene: TRBJ2-3
CDR3aa: CASSAGTGAGDTQYF
CDR3nt: TGTGCCAGCAGCGCCGGGACAGGGGCAGGAGATACGCAGTATTTT

abundance: .
v_gene: TRBV13
d_gene: .
j_gene: TRBJ1-2
CDR3aa: CASSLGLGYTF
CDR3nt: TGTGCCAGCAGCTTAGGGTTAGGCTACACCTTC

abundance: .
v_gene: TRBV7-8
d_gene: .
j_gene: TRBJ2-3
CDR3aa: CASSLAWQGTDTQYF
CDR3nt: TGTGCCAGCAGCTTAGCTTGGCAGGGAACGGATACGCAGTATTTT

abundance: .
v_gene: TRBV16
d_gene: .
j_gene: TRBJ2-3
CDR3aa: CASSQSIGSPMGTQYF
CDR3nt: TGTGCCAGCAGCCAATCGATTGGAAGCCCCATGGGGACGCAGTATTTT

abundance: .
v_gene: TRBV19
d_gene: TRBD1
j_gene: TRBJ2-1
CDR3aa: CASARTGRVPYNEQFF
CDR3nt: TGTGCCAGTGCTAGGACAGGACGCGTGCCCTACAATGAGCAGTTCTTC

abundance: .
v_gene: TRBV5-5
d_gene: .
j_gene: TRBJ1-6
CDR3aa: CASSWTPYNSPLHF
CDR3nt: TGTGCCAGCAGCTGGACACCTTATAATTCACCCCTCCACTTT

abundance: .
v_gene: TRBV5-4
d_gene: .
j_gene: TRBJ2-7
CDR3aa: CATQAGSEQYF
CDR3nt: TGTGCCACCCAGGCAGGGAGCGAGCAGTACTTC

abundance: .
v_gene: TRBV7-9
d_gene: TRBD2
j_gene: TRBJ2-3
CDR3aa: CASSLGLGLAATDTQYF
CDR3nt: TGTGCCAGCAGCTTAGGGTTGGGACTAGCGGCCACAGATACGCAGTATTTT

abundance: .
v_gene: TRBV29-1
d_gene: .
j_gene: TRBJ1-5
CDR3aa: CSASYSNQPQHF
CDR3nt: TGCAGCGCCTCCTATAGCAATCAGCCCCAGCATTTT

abundance: once
v_gene: TRBV11-2
d_gene: .
j_gene: TRBJ1-5
CDR3aa: CASSLGGQPQHF
CDR3nt: TGTGCCAGCAGCTTAGGAGGTCAGCCCCAGCATTTT

abundance: .
v_gene: TRBV28
d_gene: .
j_gene: TRBJ1-1
CDR3aa: CASRGLFPLPEAFF
CDR3nt: TGTGCCAGCAGGGGACTTTTCCCTCTTCCTGAAGCTTTCTTT

abundance: .
v_gene: TRBV20-1
d_gene: .
j_gene: TRBJ2-5
CDR3aa: CSVPQETQYF
CDR3nt: TGCAGTGTCCCTCAAGAGACCCAGTACTTC

abundance: .
v_gene: TRBV5-4
d_gene: .
j_gene: TRBJ2-5
CDR3aa: CASSPGALDPFQETQYF
CDR3nt: TGTGCCAGCAGCCCTGGAGCGCTGGACCCTTTCCAAGAGACCCAGTACTTC

abundance: .
v_gene: TRBV5-6
d_gene: TRBD1
j_gene: TRBJ1-2
CDR3aa: CASSYDRVSNYGYTF
CDR3nt: TGTGCCAGCAGCTACGACAGGGTGTCTAACTATGGCTACACCTTC

abundance: .
v_gene: TRBV19
d_gene: TRBD1
j_gene: TRBJ1-3
CDR3aa: CASSSGQGNTIYF
CDR3nt: TGTGCCAGTAGTTCCGGACAGGGGAACACCATATATTTT

abundance: .
v_gene: TRBV10-3
d_gene: .
j_gene: TRBJ2-7
CDR3aa: CAISESGGSYEQYF
CDR3nt: TGTGCCATCAGTGAGTCTGGAGGCAGCTACGAGCAGTACTTC

abundance: .
v_gene: TRBV5-6
d_gene: TRBD1
j_gene: TRBJ1-2
CDR3aa: CASSILQGSYGYTF
CDR3nt: TGTGCCAGCAGCATTTTACAGGGGTCCTATGGCTACACCTTC

abundance: .
v_gene: TRBV5-1
d_gene: .
j_gene: TRBJ1-1
CDR3aa: CASSLAGGVTEAFF
CDR3nt: TGCGCCAGCAGCTTGGCCGGGGGGGTGACTGAAGCTTTCTTT

abundance: .
v_gene: TRBV7-9
d_gene: .
j_gene: TRBJ1-4
CDR3aa: CASRRGAEKLFF
CDR3nt: TGTGCCAGCAGGAGGGGGGCTGAAAAACTGTTTTTT

abundance: .
v_gene: TRBV5-6
d_gene: .
j_gene: TRBJ1-1
CDR3aa: CASSWRTEAFF
CDR3nt: TGTGCCAGCAGCTGGCGAACAGAAGCTTTCTTT

abundance: many
v_gene: TRBV2
d_gene: .
j_gene: TRBJ2-4
CDR3aa: CASSAGTAKNIQYF
CDR3nt: TGTGCCAGCAGTGCCGGGACCGCCAAAAACATTCAGTACTTC

abundance: .
v_gene: TRBV5-1
d_gene: .
j_gene: TRBJ2-5
CDR3aa: CASSVVGGVETQYF
CDR3nt: TGCGCCAGCAGCGTTGTAGGGGGGGTGGAGACCCAGTACTTC

abundance: once
v_gene: TRBV19
d_gene: .
j_gene: TRBJ1-5
CDR3aa: CASSSELGKGMRNQPQHF
CDR3nt: TGTGCCAGTAGTTCAGAACTCGGGAAGGGGATGCGCAATCAGCCCCAGCATTTT

abundance: .
v_gene: TRBV19
d_gene: .
j_gene: TRBJ2-7
CDR3aa: CASSSGGSYEQYF
CDR3nt: TGTGCCAGTAGTTCGGGCGGCTCCTACGAGCAGTACTTC

abundance: .
v_gene: TRBV6-6
d_gene: .
j_gene: TRBJ1-5
CDR3aa: CASTGERGNQPQHF
CDR3nt: TGTGCCAGCACTGGGGAAAGGGGGAATCAGCCCCAGCATTTT

abundance: .
v_gene: TRBV5-1
d_gene: .
j_gene: TRBJ2-2
CDR3aa: CASSKGTANTGELFF
CDR3nt: TGCGCCAGCAGCAAAGGGACCGCGAACACCGGGGAGCTGTTTTTT

abundance: .
v_gene: TRBV19
d_gene: .
j_gene: TRBJ1-6
CDR3aa: CASRMASVGAASPLHF
CDR3nt: TGTGCCAGTAGAATGGCGTCGGTTGGTGCAGCATCACCCCTCCACTTT

abundance: .
v_gene: TRBV10-3
d_gene: .
j_gene: TRBJ2-3
CDR3aa: CAISGTGAGTDTQYF
CDR3nt: TGTGCCATCAGTGGAACTGGGGCAGGGACAGATACGCAGTATTTT

abundance: .
v_gene: TRBV11-3
d_gene: .
j_gene: TRBJ2-3
CDR3aa: CASSLAASTDTQYF
CDR3nt: TGTGCCAGCAGCTTAGCCGCAAGCACAGATACGCAGTATTTT

abundance: .
v_gene: TRBV7-2
d_gene: .
j_gene: TRBJ1-2
CDR3aa: CASSFDMGGYTF
CDR3nt: TGTGCCAGCAGCTTCGACATGGGAGGCTACACCTTC

abundance: .
v_gene: TRBV6-5
d_gene: TRBD1
j_gene: TRBJ1-1
CDR3aa: CASSPGQLSTEAFF
CDR3nt: TGTGCCAGCAGTCCGGGACAGCTCAGCACTGAAGCTTTCTTT

abundance: .
v_gene: TRBV10-2
d_gene: .
j_gene: TRBJ1-5
CDR3aa: CASSPLGQNQPQHF
CDR3nt: TGCGCCAGCAGTCCCTTAGGACAGAATCAGCCCCAGCATTTT